Listed below are T cell receptor beta chains from one sample, sequenced in a study of T cell repertoires in cytomegalovirus infection. TCRdb re-called the reads with MiXCR, one entry per CDR3 protein. The sample lists 550,000 to 700,000 distinct CDR3 sequences, 40% occurring once. Their recognized antigens are unknown. Material: cultured PBMCs, obtained from culture after CMV antigen stimulation. These receptors came from a human donor in good health (CMV status not recorded). Some clones in this sample may be carry-over from other donors' samples. Both conserved end residues are part of each CDR3. The order of the fields is clone size, V gene, D gene, J gene, CDR3 protein, CDR3 DNA. D genes are given only for firm matches. Not all rows give a size; the values are once, few, many and, for expanded clones, a class.

clone_size: -
v_call: TRBV6-2/TRBV6-3
d_call: -
j_call: TRBJ2-2
cdr3_aa: CASGRAGELFF
cdr3_nt: TGTGCCAGCGGGAGAGCCGGGGAGCTGTTTTTT

clone_size: -
v_call: TRBV20-1
d_call: -
j_call: TRBJ2-2
cdr3_aa: CSARILPPSTGELFF
cdr3_nt: TGCAGTGCTAGAATACTACCACCTAGCACCGGGGAGCTGTTTTTT

clone_size: -
v_call: TRBV29-1
d_call: -
j_call: TRBJ1-5
cdr3_aa: CSAGEGGRAPNQPQHF
cdr3_nt: TGCAGCGCGGGGGAAGGAGGGCGAGCCCCTAATCAGCCCCAGCATTTT

clone_size: -
v_call: TRBV11-2
d_call: -
j_call: TRBJ1-2
cdr3_aa: CASSFIRAGYGYTF
cdr3_nt: TGTGCCAGCAGCTTCATTCGGGCTGGGTATGGCTACACCTTC

clone_size: -
v_call: TRBV7-6
d_call: -
j_call: TRBJ2-3
cdr3_aa: CASSVMTDRPKDTQYF
cdr3_nt: TGTGCCAGCAGCGTTATGACGGACAGACCAAAAGATACGCAGTATTTT

clone_size: -
v_call: TRBV10-3
d_call: TRBD1
j_call: TRBJ2-5
cdr3_aa: CAISLQGGETQYF
cdr3_nt: TGTGCCATCAGCCTACAGGGGGGAGAGACCCAGTACTTC

clone_size: -
v_call: TRBV6-1
d_call: -
j_call: TRBJ2-7
cdr3_aa: CASSEITPLDSYEQYF
cdr3_nt: TGTGCCAGCAGTGAAATTACCCCTTTGGACTCCTACGAGCAGTACTTC

clone_size: -
v_call: TRBV6-1
d_call: -
j_call: TRBJ1-5
cdr3_aa: CASRGDRSNQPQHF
cdr3_nt: TGTGCCAGCAGGGGTGACCGTAGCAATCAGCCCCAGCATTTT

clone_size: -
v_call: TRBV6-5
d_call: TRBD2
j_call: TRBJ2-1
cdr3_aa: CASSRLAESTSYNEQFF
cdr3_nt: TGTGCCAGCAGCAGACTAGCGGAGAGTACCTCCTACAATGAGCAGTTCTTC

clone_size: few
v_call: TRBV7-2
d_call: -
j_call: TRBJ2-7
cdr3_aa: CASSPGSGGHYEQYF
cdr3_nt: TGTGCCAGCAGCCCCGGGTCGGGTGGGCACTACGAGCAGTACTTC

clone_size: -
v_call: TRBV7-2
d_call: TRBD2
j_call: TRBJ2-1
cdr3_aa: CASSLAPSGSSYNEQFF
cdr3_nt: TGTGCCAGCAGCTTAGCGCCTAGCGGGAGCTCCTACAATGAGCAGTTCTTC

clone_size: few
v_call: TRBV11-2
d_call: -
j_call: TRBJ2-7
cdr3_aa: CASNSPPNGYEQYF
cdr3_nt: TGTGCCAGCAACTCCCCCCCAAATGGATACGAGCAGTACTTC

clone_size: -
v_call: TRBV4-3
d_call: -
j_call: TRBJ1-2
cdr3_aa: CASRPRDEGRYGYTF
cdr3_nt: TGCGCCAGCAGGCCAAGAGATGAGGGCCGCTATGGCTACACCTTC

clone_size: few
v_call: TRBV10-3
d_call: TRBD1
j_call: TRBJ2-7
cdr3_aa: CAISESPGTGIAYEQYF
cdr3_nt: TGTGCCATCAGTGAGTCGCCCGGGACAGGGATTGCCTACGAGCAGTACTTC

clone_size: many
v_call: TRBV7-2
d_call: -
j_call: TRBJ1-1
cdr3_aa: CASSLGALTANTEAFF
cdr3_nt: TGTGCCAGCAGCTTAGGGGCTTTGACAGCGAACACTGAAGCTTTCTTT

clone_size: few
v_call: TRBV7-2
d_call: -
j_call: TRBJ1-1
cdr3_aa: CASSLQPPGAGEAFF
cdr3_nt: TGTGCCAGCAGCCTGCAGCCCCCAGGGGCAGGTGAAGCTTTCTTT

clone_size: -
v_call: TRBV6-6
d_call: TRBD1
j_call: TRBJ2-3
cdr3_aa: CATDAGTGGWQYF
cdr3_nt: TGTGCCACCGACGCCGGGACAGGAGGCTGGCAGTATTTT

clone_size: -
v_call: TRBV7-2
d_call: TRBD1
j_call: TRBJ1-2
cdr3_aa: CASSRYPGQGANYGYTF
cdr3_nt: TGTGCCAGCAGCCGTTACCCGGGACAGGGAGCTAACTATGGCTACACCTTC

clone_size: few
v_call: TRBV28
d_call: -
j_call: TRBJ2-5
cdr3_aa: CASSLSPSLTQYF
cdr3_nt: TGTGCCAGCAGTTTAAGTCCATCCCTGACCCAGTACTTC

clone_size: few
v_call: TRBV27
d_call: TRBD2
j_call: TRBJ2-1
cdr3_aa: CASSFGRGAEQFF
cdr3_nt: TGTGCCAGCAGTTTCGGGCGGGGGGCTGAGCAGTTCTTC

clone_size: once
v_call: TRBV7-8
d_call: TRBD1
j_call: TRBJ2-5
cdr3_aa: CASSQGQGGVETQYF
cdr3_nt: TGTGCCAGCAGCCAAGGACAGGGGGGCGTAGAGACCCAGTACTTC

clone_size: -
v_call: TRBV4-1
d_call: -
j_call: TRBJ1-2
cdr3_aa: CASSQAGRIYGYTF
cdr3_nt: TGCGCCAGCAGCCAAGCAGGAAGGATCTATGGCTACACCTTC

clone_size: -
v_call: TRBV7-6
d_call: TRBD2
j_call: TRBJ2-5
cdr3_aa: CASSLDGASGAGETQYF
cdr3_nt: TGTGCCAGCAGCTTAGATGGTGCTAGCGGGGCCGGGGAGACCCAGTACTTC

clone_size: -
v_call: TRBV6-1
d_call: TRBD2
j_call: TRBJ2-3
cdr3_aa: CASSGTSGRASTDTQYF
cdr3_nt: TGTGCCAGCAGTGGGACTAGCGGGAGGGCCAGCACAGATACGCAGTATTTT

clone_size: few
v_call: TRBV7-2
d_call: -
j_call: TRBJ1-2
cdr3_aa: CASSKDGNYGYTF
cdr3_nt: TGTGCCAGCAGCAAAGACGGGAACTATGGCTACACCTTC

clone_size: few
v_call: TRBV6-2/TRBV6-3
d_call: -
j_call: TRBJ2-1
cdr3_aa: CASSYQIREQFF
cdr3_nt: TGTGCCAGCAGTTATCAAATTCGTGAGCAGTTCTTC

clone_size: -
v_call: TRBV7-2
d_call: -
j_call: TRBJ2-7
cdr3_aa: CASMFEQYF
cdr3_nt: TGTGCCAGCATGTTCGAGCAGTACTTC

clone_size: few
v_call: TRBV7-2
d_call: -
j_call: TRBJ1-1
cdr3_aa: CASTTPPAFGRLNTEAFF
cdr3_nt: TGTGCCAGCACCACACCCCCCGCGTTTGGCAGGTTGAACACTGAAGCTTTCTTT

clone_size: -
v_call: TRBV28
d_call: TRBD2
j_call: TRBJ2-1
cdr3_aa: CASSTLSGGWYNEQFF
cdr3_nt: TGTGCCAGCAGTACCCTTAGCGGGGGGTGGTACAATGAGCAGTTCTTC

clone_size: -
v_call: TRBV6-5
d_call: TRBD1
j_call: TRBJ1-1
cdr3_aa: CASTLKSTGGGTEAFF
cdr3_nt: TGTGCCAGCACCCTTAAGTCGACAGGGGGAGGGACTGAAGCTTTCTTT

clone_size: once
v_call: TRBV12-5
d_call: -
j_call: TRBJ1-5
cdr3_aa: CASGPGYSNQPQHF
cdr3_nt: TGTGCTAGTGGCCCTGGGTATAGCAATCAGCCCCAGCATTTT

clone_size: few
v_call: TRBV28
d_call: TRBD1
j_call: TRBJ1-1
cdr3_aa: CASRYPAGGNTEAFF
cdr3_nt: TGTGCCAGCAGATATCCTGCAGGGGGCAACACTGAAGCTTTCTTT

clone_size: -
v_call: TRBV11-2
d_call: -
j_call: TRBJ2-1
cdr3_aa: CASTRFGRSPGDEQFF
cdr3_nt: TGTGCCAGCACACGCTTCGGACGTTCCCCTGGTGATGAGCAGTTCTTC

clone_size: few
v_call: TRBV7-2
d_call: -
j_call: TRBJ2-1
cdr3_aa: CASSPGLHPEQFF
cdr3_nt: TGTGCCAGCAGCCCGGGACTCCACCCGGAGCAGTTCTTC

clone_size: -
v_call: TRBV12-5
d_call: TRBD1
j_call: TRBJ2-1
cdr3_aa: CASGLVLGQADNEQFF
cdr3_nt: TGTGCTAGTGGTTTGGTACTGGGACAGGCAGACAATGAGCAGTTCTTC

clone_size: few
v_call: TRBV7-8
d_call: TRBD2
j_call: TRBJ2-3
cdr3_aa: CASSSNRLAVSSTDTQYF
cdr3_nt: TGTGCCAGCAGCTCCAACCGACTAGCGGTGTCTAGCACAGATACGCAGTATTTT

clone_size: -
v_call: TRBV28
d_call: -
j_call: TRBJ2-1
cdr3_aa: CASSRLGRGAEQFF
cdr3_nt: TGTGCCAGCAGCCGACTAGGTCGGGGGGCTGAGCAGTTCTTC

clone_size: -
v_call: TRBV4-3
d_call: TRBD1
j_call: TRBJ2-5
cdr3_aa: CASSPVGTAQETQYF
cdr3_nt: TGCGCCAGCAGCCCCGTAGGGACAGCACAAGAGACCCAGTACTTC

clone_size: few
v_call: TRBV7-2
d_call: TRBD2
j_call: TRBJ2-5
cdr3_aa: CASSPRRGTSGIQETQYF
cdr3_nt: TGTGCCAGCAGCCCAAGGAGGGGGACTAGCGGGATACAAGAGACCCAGTACTTC

clone_size: -
v_call: TRBV7-4
d_call: -
j_call: TRBJ1-6
cdr3_aa: CASSRNNLNSPLHF
cdr3_nt: TGTGCCAGCAGCCGTAATAATTTGAATTCACCCCTCCACTTT

clone_size: -
v_call: TRBV2
d_call: -
j_call: TRBJ2-3
cdr3_aa: CASTGARGATDTQYF
cdr3_nt: TGTGCCAGCACCGGTGCTCGGGGGGCGACAGATACGCAGTATTTT

clone_size: once
v_call: TRBV29-1
d_call: -
j_call: TRBJ2-7
cdr3_aa: CSVGRGGVEQYF
cdr3_nt: TGCAGCGTTGGCAGGGGAGGGGTGGAGCAGTACTTC

clone_size: -
v_call: TRBV6-2/TRBV6-3
d_call: -
j_call: TRBJ1-6
cdr3_aa: CASSYGPQGSPLHF
cdr3_nt: TGTGCCAGCAGTTACGGACCCCAGGGGTCACCCCTCCACTTT

clone_size: -
v_call: TRBV4-3
d_call: -
j_call: TRBJ2-7
cdr3_aa: CASSQEWSSVGGWEQYF
cdr3_nt: TGCGCCAGCAGCCAAGAATGGTCCTCGGTTGGGGGATGGGAGCAGTACTTC

clone_size: -
v_call: TRBV20-1
d_call: -
j_call: TRBJ1-1
cdr3_aa: CSASSQALAFF
cdr3_nt: TGCAGTGCTAGCTCTCAAGCCCTAGCTTTCTTT

clone_size: -
v_call: TRBV7-2
d_call: -
j_call: TRBJ1-2
cdr3_aa: CASSLLREAYGYTF
cdr3_nt: TGTGCCAGCAGCTTATTGCGGGAGGCCTATGGCTACACCTTC

clone_size: -
v_call: TRBV5-4
d_call: -
j_call: TRBJ1-2
cdr3_aa: CASSLLSAGAHLGYTF
cdr3_nt: TGTGCCAGCAGCTTGCTCTCGGCAGGGGCTCATCTTGGCTACACCTTC

clone_size: -
v_call: TRBV5-1
d_call: -
j_call: TRBJ2-1
cdr3_aa: CASKLEPNNEQFF
cdr3_nt: TGCGCCAGCAAGCTGGAACCGAACAATGAGCAGTTCTTC

clone_size: -
v_call: TRBV19
d_call: TRBD1
j_call: TRBJ1-5
cdr3_aa: CASSSKQGGQPQHF
cdr3_nt: TGTGCCAGTAGTTCCAAACAGGGGGGTCAGCCCCAGCATTTT

clone_size: -
v_call: TRBV7-2
d_call: TRBD2
j_call: TRBJ2-3
cdr3_aa: CASSPRLAGTTDTQYF
cdr3_nt: TGTGCCAGCAGCCCCCGACTAGCGGGGACCACAGATACGCAGTATTTT

clone_size: -
v_call: TRBV7-9
d_call: TRBD1
j_call: TRBJ2-7
cdr3_aa: CASSLSRDRTYEQYF
cdr3_nt: TGTGCCAGCAGCTTAAGCAGGGACAGAACCTACGAGCAGTACTTC